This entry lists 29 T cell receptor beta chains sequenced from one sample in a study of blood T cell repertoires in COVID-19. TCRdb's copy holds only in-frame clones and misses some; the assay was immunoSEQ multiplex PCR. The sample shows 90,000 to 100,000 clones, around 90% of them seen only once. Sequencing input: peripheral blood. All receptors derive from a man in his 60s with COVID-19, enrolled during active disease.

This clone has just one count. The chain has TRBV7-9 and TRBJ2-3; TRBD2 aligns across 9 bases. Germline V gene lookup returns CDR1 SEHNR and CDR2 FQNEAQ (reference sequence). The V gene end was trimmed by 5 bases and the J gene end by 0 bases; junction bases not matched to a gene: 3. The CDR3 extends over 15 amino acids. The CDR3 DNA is TGTGCCAGCAGCACAAGCGGGAGGAGCACAGATACGCAGTATTTT. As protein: CASSTSGRSTDTQYF.

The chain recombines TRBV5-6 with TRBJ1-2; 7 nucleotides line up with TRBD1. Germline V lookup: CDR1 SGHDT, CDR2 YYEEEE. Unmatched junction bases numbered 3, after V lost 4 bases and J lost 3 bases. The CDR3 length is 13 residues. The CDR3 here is CASSPDRDYGYTF. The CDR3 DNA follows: TGTGCCAGCAGCCCTGACAGGGACTATGGCTACACCTTC.

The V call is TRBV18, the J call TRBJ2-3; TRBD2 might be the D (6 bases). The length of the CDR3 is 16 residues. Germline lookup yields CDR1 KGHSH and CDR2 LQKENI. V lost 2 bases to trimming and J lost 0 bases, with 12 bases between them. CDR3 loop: CASSPGSEGSTDTQYF. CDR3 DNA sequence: TGTGCCAGCTCACCAGGATCGGAGGGCAGCACAGATACGCAGTATTTT.

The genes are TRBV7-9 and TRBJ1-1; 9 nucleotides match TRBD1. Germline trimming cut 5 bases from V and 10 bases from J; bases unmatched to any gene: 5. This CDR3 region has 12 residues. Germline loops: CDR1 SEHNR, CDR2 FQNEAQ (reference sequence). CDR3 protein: CASSTDRGRAFF. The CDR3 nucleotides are TGTGCCAGCAGCACGGACAGGGGACGAGCTTTCTTT.

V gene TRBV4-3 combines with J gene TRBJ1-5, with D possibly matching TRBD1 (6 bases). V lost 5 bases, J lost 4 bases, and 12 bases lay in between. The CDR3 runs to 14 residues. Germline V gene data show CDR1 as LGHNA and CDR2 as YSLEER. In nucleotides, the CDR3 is TGCGCCAGCAGCTTCAGGGGAGGGAATCAGCCCCAGCATTTT. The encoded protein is CASSFRGGNQPQHF.

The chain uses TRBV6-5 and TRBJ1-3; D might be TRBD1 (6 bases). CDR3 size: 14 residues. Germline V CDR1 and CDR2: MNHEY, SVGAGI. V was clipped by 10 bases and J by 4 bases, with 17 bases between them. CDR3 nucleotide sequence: TGTGCCACCACTGCGGGGGGGCTAGGAAACACCATATATTTT. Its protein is CATTAGGLGNTIYF.

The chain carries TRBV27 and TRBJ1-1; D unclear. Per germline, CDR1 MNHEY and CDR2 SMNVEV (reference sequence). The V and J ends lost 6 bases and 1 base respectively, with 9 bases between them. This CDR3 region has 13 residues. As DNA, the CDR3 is TGTGCCAGCAGGTCTACTTCGAACACTGAAGCTTTCTTT. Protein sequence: CASRSTSNTEAFF.

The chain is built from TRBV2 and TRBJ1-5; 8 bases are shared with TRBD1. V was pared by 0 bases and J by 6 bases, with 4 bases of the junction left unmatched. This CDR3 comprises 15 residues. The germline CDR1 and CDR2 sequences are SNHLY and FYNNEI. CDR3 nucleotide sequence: TGTGCCAGCAGTGAAGCAGGACAGGGAATTCAGCCCCAGCATTTT. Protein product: CASSEAGQGIQPQHF.

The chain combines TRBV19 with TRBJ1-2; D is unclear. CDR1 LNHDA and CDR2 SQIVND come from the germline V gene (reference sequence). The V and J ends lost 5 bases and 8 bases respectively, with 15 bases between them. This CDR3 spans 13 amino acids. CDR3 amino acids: CASSLLTLEGYTF. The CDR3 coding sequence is TGTGCCAGTAGTCTTCTTACCCTGGAGGGCTACACCTTC.

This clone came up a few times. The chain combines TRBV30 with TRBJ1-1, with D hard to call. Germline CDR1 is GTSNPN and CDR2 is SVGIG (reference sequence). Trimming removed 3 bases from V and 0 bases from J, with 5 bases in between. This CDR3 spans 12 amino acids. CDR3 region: CAWRRVNTEAFF. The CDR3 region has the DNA TGTGCCTGGAGGCGGGTGAACACTGAAGCTTTCTTT. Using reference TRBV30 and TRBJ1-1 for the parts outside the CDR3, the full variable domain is SQTIHQWPATLVQPVGSPLSLECTVEGTSNPNLYWYRQAAGRGLQLLFYSVGIGQISSEVPQNLSASRPQDRQFILSSKKLLLSDSGFYLCAWRRVNTEAFFGQGTRLTVV.

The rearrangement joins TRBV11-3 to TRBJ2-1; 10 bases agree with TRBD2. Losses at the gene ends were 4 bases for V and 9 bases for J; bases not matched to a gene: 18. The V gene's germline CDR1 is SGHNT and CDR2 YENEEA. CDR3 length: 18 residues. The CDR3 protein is CASSWGRGKREGRFEQFF. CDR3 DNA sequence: TGTGCCAGCAGCTGGGGGAGGGGGAAGCGGGAGGGCCGTTTTGAGCAGTTCTTC.

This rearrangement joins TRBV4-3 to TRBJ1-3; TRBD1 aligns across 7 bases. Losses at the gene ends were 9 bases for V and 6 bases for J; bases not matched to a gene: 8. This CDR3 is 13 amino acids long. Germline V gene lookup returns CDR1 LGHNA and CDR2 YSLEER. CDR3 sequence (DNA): TGCGCCAGTTCGAGGGACAGATTAAACACCATATATTTT. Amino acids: CASSRDRLNTIYF.

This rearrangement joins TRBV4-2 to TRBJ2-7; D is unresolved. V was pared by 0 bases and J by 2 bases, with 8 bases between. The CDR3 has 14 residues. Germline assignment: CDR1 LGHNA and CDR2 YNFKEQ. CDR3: CASSQELAAYEQYF. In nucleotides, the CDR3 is TGTGCCAGCAGCCAAGAGTTGGCTGCCTACGAGCAGTACTTC.

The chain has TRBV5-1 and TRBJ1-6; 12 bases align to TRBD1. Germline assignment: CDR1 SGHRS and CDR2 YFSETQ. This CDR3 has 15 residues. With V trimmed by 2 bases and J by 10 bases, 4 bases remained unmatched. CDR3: CASSFRDRGLSPLHF. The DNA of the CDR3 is TGCGCCAGCAGCTTCCGGGACAGGGGGCTGTCACCCCTCCACTTT.

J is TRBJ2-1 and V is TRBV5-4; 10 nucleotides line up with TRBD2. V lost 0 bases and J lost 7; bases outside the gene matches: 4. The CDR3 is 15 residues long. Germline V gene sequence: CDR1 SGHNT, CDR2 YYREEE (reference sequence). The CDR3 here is CASSLEAGGLNEQFF. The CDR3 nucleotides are TGTGCCAGCAGCTTGGAAGCGGGAGGGCTGAATGAGCAGTTCTTC.

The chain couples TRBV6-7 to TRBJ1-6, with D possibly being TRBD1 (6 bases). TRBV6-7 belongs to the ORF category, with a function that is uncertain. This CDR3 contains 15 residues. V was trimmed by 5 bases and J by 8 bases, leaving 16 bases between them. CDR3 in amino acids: CASSHHRVVDSPLHF. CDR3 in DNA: TGTGCCAGCAGTCACCACAGGGTGGTAGATTCACCCCTCCACTTT.

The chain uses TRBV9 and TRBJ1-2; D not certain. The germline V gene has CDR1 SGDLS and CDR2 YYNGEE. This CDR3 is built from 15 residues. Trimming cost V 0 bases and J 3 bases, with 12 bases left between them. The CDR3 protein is CASSVDWGDDYGYTF. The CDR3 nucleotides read TGTGCCAGCAGCGTAGATTGGGGAGACGACTATGGCTACACCTTC.

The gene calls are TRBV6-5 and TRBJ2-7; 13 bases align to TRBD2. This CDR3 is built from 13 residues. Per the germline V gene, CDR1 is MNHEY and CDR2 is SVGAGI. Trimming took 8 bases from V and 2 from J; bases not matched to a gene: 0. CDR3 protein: CASGTSGTYEQYF. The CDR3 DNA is TGTGCCAGCGGGACTAGCGGGACCTACGAGCAGTACTTC.

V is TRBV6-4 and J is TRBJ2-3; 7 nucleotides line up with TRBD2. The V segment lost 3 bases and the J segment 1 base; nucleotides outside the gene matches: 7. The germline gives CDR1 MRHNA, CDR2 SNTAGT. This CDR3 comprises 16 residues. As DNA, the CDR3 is TGTGCCAGCAGTGAGGTTGCTACTAGCGGCACAGATACGCAGTATTTT. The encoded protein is CASSEVATSGTDTQYF.

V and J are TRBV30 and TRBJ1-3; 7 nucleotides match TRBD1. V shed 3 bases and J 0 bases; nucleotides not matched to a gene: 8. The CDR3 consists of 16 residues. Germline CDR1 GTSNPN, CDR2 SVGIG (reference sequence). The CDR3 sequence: CAWRRQGSGSGNTIYF. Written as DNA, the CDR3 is TGTGCCTGGAGAAGACAGGGTTCGGGCTCTGGAAACACCATATATTTT.

CDR3 nucleotides: TGTGCCAGCACTGGGACTAGCGAGGGCACCGGGGAGCTGTTTTTT. Translated, it gives CASTGTSEGTGELFF. The genes are TRBV6-5 and TRBJ2-2, with 10 bases aligning to TRBD2. V lost 7 bases to trimming and J lost 4 bases; unmatched junction nucleotides: 6. This CDR3 has 15 amino acids. CDR1 and CDR2 (germline): MNHEY, SVGAGI.

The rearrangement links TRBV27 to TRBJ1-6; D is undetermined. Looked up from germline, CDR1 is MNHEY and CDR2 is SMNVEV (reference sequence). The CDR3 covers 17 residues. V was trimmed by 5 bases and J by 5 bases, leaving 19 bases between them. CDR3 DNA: TGTGCCAGCAGTGCGACCCGGGAAACAGCGAATAATTCACCCCTCCACTTT. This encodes CASSATRETANNSPLHF.

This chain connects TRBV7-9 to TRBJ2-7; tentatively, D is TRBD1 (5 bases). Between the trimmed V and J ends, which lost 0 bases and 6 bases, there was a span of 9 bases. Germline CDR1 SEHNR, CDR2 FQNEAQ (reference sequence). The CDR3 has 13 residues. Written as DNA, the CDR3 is TGTGCCAGCAGCTTAGCGCGACAGACCGAGCAGTACTTC. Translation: CASSLARQTEQYF.

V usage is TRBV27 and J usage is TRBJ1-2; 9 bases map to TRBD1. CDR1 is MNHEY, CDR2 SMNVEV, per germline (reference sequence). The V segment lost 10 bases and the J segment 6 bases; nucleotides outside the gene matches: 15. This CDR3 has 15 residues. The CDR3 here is CATSLGTGKVDGYTF. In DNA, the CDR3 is TGTGCCACTAGCCTCGGGACAGGGAAGGTTGATGGCTACACCTTC.

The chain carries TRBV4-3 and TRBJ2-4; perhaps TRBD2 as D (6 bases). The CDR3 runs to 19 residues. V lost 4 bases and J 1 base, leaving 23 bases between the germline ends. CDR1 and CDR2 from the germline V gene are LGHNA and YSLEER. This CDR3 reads CASSPFPGLLQEAKNIQYF. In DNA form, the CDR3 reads TGCGCCAGCAGCCCGTTCCCGGGACTTCTCCAGGAGGCCAAAAACATTCAGTACTTC.

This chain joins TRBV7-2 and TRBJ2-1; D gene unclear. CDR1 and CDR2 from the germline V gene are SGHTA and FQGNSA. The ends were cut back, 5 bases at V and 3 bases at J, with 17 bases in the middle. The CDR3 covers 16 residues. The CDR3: CASSAIGSSVYNEQFF. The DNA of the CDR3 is TGTGCCAGCAGCGCTATCGGGTCTTCGGTCTACAATGAGCAGTTCTTC. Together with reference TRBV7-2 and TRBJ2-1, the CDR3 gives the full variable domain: GAGVSQSPSNKVTEKGKDVELRCDPISGHTALYWYRQSLGQGLEFLIYFQGNSAPDKSGLPSDRFSAERTGGSVSTLTIQRTQQEDSAVYLCASSAIGSSVYNEQFFGPGTRLTVL.

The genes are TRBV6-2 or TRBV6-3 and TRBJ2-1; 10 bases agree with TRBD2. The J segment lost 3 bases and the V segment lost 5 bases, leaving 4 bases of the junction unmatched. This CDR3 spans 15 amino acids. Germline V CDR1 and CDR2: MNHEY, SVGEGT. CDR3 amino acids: CASSDGTSDYNEQFF. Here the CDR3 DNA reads TGTGCCAGCAGTGACGGGACTAGCGACTACAATGAGCAGTTCTTC.

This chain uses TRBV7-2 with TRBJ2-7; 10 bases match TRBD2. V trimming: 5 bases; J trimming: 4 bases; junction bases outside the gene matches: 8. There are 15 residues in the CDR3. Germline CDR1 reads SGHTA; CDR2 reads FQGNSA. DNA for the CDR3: TGTGCCAGCAGCAGAGCGGGAGGGGATAGTTACGAGCAGTACTTC. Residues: CASSRAGGDSYEQYF.

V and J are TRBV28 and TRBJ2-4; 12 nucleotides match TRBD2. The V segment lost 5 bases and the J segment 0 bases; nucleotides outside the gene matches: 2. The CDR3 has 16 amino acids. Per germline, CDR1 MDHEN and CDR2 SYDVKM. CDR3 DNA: TGTGCCAGCAGTAAGACTAGCGGGGGAGCCAAAAACATTCAGTACTTC. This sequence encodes CASSKTSGGAKNIQYF.